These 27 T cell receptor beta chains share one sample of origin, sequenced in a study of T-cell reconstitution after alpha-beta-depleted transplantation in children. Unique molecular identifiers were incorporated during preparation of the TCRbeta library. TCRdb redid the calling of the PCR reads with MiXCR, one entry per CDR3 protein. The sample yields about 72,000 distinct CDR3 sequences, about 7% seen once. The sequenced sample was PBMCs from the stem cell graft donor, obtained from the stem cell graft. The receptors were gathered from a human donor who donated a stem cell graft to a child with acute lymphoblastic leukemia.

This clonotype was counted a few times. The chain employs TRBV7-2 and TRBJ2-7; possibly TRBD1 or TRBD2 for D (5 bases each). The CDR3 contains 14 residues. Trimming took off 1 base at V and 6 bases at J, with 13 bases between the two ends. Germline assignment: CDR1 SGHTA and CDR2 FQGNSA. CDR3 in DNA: TGTGCCAGCAGCTTAGGGGGGAGCCTACGCGAGCAGTACTTC. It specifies CASSLGGSLREQYF.

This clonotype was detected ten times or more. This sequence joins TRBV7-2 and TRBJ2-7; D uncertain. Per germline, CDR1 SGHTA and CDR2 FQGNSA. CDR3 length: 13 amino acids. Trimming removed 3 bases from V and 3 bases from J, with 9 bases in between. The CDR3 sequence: CASSFGNFYEQYF. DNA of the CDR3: TGTGCCAGCAGCTTTGGGAATTTCTACGAGCAGTACTTC.

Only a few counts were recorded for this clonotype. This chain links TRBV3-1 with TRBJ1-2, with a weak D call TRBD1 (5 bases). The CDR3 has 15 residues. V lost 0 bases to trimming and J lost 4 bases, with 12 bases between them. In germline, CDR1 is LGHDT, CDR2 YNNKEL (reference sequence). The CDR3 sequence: CASSQDVRTIYGYTF. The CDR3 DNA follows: TGTGCCAGCAGCCAAGATGTCCGGACAATCTATGGCTACACCTTC.

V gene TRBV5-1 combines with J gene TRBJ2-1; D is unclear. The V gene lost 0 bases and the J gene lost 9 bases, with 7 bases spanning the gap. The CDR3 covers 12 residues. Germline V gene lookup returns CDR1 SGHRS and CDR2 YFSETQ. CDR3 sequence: CASSLDRVEQFF. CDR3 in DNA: TGCGCCAGCAGCTTGGACCGGGTTGAGCAGTTCTTC.

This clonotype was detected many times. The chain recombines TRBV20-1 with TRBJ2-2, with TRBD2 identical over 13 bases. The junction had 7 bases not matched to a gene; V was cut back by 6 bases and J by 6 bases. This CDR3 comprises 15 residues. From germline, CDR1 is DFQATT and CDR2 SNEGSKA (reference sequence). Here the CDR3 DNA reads TGCAGTGCGCCTACTAGCGGGGGGGCCGCCGGGGAGCTGTTTTTT. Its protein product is CSAPTSGGAAGELFF.

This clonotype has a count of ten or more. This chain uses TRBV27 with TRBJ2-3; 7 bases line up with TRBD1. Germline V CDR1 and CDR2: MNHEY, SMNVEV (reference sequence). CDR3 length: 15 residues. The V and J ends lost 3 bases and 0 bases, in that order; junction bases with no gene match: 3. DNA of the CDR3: TGTGCCAGCAGTTTGAAGGGGGCAAGCACAGATACGCAGTATTTT. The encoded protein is CASSLKGASTDTQYF.

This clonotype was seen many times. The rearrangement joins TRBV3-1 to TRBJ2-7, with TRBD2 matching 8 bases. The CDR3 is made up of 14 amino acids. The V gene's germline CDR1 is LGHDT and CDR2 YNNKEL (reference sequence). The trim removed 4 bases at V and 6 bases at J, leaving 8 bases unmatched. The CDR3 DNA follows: TGTGCCAGCAGCCTAGCAGCGGGAGTTGGCGAGCAGTACTTC. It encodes CASSLAAGVGEQYF.

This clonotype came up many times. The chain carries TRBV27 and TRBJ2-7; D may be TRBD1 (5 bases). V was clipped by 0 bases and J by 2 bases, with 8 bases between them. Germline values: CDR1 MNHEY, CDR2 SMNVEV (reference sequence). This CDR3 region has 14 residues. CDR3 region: CASSLSGVPYEQYF. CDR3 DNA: TGTGCCAGCAGTTTATCAGGGGTGCCCTACGAGCAGTACTTC.

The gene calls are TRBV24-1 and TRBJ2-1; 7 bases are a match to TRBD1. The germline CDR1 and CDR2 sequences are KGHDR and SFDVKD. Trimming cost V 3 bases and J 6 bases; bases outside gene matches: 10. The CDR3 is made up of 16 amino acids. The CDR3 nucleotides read TGTGCCACCAGTGATCCCCGGGACAGATTATTCAATGAGCAGTTCTTC. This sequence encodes CATSDPRDRLFNEQFF.

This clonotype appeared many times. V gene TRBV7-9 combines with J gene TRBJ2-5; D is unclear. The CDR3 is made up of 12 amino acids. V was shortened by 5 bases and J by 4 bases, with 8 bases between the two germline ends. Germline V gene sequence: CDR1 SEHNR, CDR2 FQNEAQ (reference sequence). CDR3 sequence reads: CASSPPRETQYF. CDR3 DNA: TGTGCCAGCAGCCCCCCCCGAGAGACCCAGTACTTC.

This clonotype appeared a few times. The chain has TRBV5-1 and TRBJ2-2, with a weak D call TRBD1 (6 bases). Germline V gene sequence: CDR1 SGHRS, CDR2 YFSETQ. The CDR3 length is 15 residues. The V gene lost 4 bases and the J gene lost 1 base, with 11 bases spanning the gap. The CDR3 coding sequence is TGCGCCAGCAGCAATGGGACACGGAACACCGGGGAGCTGTTTTTT. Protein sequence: CASSNGTRNTGELFF.

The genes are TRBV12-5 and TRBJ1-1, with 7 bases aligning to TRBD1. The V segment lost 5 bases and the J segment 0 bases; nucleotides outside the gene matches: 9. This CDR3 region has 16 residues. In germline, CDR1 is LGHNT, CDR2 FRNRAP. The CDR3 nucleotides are TGTGCTAGTGGTCCGCACCGGACAGGCTTGAACACTGAAGCTTTCTTT. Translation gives CASGPHRTGLNTEAFF.

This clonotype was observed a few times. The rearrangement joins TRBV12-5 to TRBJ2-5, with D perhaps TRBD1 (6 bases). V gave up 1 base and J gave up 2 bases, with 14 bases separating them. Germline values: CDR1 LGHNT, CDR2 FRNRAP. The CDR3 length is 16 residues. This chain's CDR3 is CASGLGPLGQQETQYF. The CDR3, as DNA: TGTGCTAGTGGTTTGGGACCTCTTGGACAGCAAGAGACCCAGTACTTC.

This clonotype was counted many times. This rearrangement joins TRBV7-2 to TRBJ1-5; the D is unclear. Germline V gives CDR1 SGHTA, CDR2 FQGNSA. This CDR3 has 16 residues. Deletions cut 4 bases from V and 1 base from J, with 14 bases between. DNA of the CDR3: TGTGCCAGCAGCTCAGACATGCTCGGGAGCAATCAGCCCCAGCATTTT. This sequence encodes CASSSDMLGSNQPQHF.

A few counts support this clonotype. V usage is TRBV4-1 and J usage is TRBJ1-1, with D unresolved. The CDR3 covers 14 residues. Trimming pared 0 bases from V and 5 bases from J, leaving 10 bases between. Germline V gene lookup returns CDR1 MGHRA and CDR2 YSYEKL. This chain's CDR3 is CASSQDRRLTEAFF. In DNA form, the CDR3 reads TGCGCCAGCAGCCAAGATCGTCGTTTAACTGAAGCTTTCTTT.

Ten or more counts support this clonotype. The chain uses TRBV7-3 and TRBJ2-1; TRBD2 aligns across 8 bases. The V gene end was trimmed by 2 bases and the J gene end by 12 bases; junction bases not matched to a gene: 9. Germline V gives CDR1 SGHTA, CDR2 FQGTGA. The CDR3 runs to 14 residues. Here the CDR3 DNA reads TGTGCCAGCAGCTTAGCCGCGGGAGGCCGGAGGCAGTTCTTC. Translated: CASSLAAGGRRQFF. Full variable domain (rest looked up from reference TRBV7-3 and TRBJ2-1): GAGVSQTPSNKVTEKGKYVELRCDPISGHTALYWYRQSLGQGPEFLIYFQGTGAADDSGLPNDRFFAVRPEGSVSTLKIQRTERGDSAVYLCASSLAAGGRRQFFGPGTRLTVL.

For the CDR3, the DNA is TGTGCCAGCAGTCCAGGGGATGGCGGCAATCAGCCCCAGCATTTT. Translation gives CASSPGDGGNQPQHF. The genes are TRBV7-9 and TRBJ1-5; TRBD1 is a possible D gene (6 bases). With 6 bases removed from V and 2 bases from J, the gap between germline ends came to 14 bases. Germline values: CDR1 SEHNR, CDR2 FQNEAQ (reference sequence). The CDR3 covers 15 residues.

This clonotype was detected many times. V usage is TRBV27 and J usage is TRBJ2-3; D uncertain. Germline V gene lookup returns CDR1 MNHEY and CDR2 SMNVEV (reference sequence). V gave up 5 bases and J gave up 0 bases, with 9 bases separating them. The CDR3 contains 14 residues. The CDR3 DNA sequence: TGTGCCAGCAGTCTCGCGGACAGCACAGATACGCAGTATTTT. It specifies CASSLADSTDTQYF.

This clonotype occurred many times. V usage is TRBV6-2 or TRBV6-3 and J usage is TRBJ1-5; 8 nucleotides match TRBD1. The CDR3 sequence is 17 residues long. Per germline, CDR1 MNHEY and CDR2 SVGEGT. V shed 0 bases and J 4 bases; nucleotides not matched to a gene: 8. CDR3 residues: CASSYSSDRVKNQPQHF. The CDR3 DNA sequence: TGTGCCAGCAGTTACTCGTCGGACAGGGTCAAGAATCAGCCCCAGCATTTT.

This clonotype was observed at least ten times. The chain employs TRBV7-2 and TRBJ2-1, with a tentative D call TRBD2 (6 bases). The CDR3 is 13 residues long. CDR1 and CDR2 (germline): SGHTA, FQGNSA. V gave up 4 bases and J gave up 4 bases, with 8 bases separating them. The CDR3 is CASSSGGYNEQFF. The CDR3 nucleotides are TGTGCCAGCAGCTCCGGAGGGTACAATGAGCAGTTCTTC. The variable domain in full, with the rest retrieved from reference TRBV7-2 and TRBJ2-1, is GAGVSQSPSNKVTEKGKDVELRCDPISGHTALYWYRQSLGQGLEFLIYFQGNSAPDKSGLPSDRFSAERTGGSVSTLTIQRTQQEDSAVYLCASSSGGYNEQFFGPGTRLTVL.

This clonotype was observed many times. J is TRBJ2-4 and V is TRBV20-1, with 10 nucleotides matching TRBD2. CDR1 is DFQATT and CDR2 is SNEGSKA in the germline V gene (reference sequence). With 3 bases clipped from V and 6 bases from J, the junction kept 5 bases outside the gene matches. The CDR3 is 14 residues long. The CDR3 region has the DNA TGCAGTGCTAGCTCCCGGACTAGCGGAAACATTCAGTACTTC. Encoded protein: CSASSRTSGNIQYF.

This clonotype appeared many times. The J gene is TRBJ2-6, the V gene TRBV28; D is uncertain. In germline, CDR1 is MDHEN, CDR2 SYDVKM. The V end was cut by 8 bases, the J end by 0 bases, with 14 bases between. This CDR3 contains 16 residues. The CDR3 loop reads CASRVQTSSGANVLTF. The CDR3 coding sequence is TGTGCCAGCCGTGTTCAGACCAGCTCTGGGGCCAACGTCCTGACTTTC.

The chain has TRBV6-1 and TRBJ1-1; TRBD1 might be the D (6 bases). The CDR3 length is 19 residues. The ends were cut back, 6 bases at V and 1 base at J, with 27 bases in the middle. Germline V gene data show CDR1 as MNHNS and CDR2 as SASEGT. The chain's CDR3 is CASRSQNPRQVPSNTEAFF. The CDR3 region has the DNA TGTGCCAGCAGAAGCCAAAACCCAAGACAGGTGCCCTCGAACACTGAAGCTTTCTTT.

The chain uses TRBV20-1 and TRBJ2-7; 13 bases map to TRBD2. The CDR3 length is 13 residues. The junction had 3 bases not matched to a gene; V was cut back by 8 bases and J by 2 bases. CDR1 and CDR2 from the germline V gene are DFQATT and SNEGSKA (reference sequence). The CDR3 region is CSPTSGGTYEQYF. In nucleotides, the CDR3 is TGCAGTCCGACTAGCGGGGGGACCTACGAGCAGTACTTC.

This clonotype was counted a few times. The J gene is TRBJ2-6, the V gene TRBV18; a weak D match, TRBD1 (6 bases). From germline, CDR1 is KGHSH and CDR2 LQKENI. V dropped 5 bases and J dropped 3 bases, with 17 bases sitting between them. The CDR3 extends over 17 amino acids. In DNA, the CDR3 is TGTGCCAGCTCATCTCCCACACAGGGAATTGGGGCCAACGTCCTGACTTTC. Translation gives CASSSPTQGIGANVLTF.

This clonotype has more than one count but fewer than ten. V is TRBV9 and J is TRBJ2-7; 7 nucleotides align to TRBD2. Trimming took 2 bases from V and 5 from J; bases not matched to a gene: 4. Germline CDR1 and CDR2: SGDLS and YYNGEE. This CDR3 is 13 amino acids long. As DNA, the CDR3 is TGTGCCAGCAGCGTCGAAACTAGCGACGAGCAGTACTTC. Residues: CASSVETSDEQYF.

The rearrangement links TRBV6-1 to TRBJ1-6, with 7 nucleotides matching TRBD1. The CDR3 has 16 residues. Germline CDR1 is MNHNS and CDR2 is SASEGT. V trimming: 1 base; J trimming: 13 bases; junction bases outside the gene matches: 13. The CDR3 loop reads CASSEGLGTAPSPLHF. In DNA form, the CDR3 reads TGTGCCAGCAGTGAAGGTTTAGGGACAGCCCCTTCGCCCCTCCACTTT.